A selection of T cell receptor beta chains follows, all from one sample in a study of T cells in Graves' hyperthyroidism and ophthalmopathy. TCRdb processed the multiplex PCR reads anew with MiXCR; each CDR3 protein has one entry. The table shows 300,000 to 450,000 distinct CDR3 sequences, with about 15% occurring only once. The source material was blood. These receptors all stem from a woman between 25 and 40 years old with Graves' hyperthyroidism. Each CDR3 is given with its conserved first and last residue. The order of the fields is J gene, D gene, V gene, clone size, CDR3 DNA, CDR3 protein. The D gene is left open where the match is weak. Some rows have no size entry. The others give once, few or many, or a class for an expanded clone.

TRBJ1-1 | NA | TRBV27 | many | TGTGCCAGCAGTTTCTTGTATCAGGCGACGAACACTGAAGCTTTCTTT | CASSFLYQATNTEAFF
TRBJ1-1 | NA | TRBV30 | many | TGTGCCTGGAGTGTACGACAGAACACTGAAGCTTTCTTT | CAWSVRQNTEAFF
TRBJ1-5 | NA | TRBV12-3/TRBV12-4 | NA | TGTGCCAGCAGGGTGGGTGATCAGCCCCAGCATTTT | CASRVGDQPQHF
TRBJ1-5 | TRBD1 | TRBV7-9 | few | TGTGCCAGCAGCGCCATCGGGACAGGGGATCAGCCCCAGCATTTT | CASSAIGTGDQPQHF
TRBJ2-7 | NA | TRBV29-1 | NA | TGCAGCGTTGCAGGACCCCAATACGAGCAGTACTTC | CSVAGPQYEQYF
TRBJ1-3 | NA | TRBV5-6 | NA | TGTGCCAGCAGCTTTTTGGGGGACTACAGCTCTGGAAACACCATATATTTT | CASSFLGDYSSGNTIYF
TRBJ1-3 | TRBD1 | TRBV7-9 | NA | TGTGCCAGCAGCGTGGGACAGGGGATCGCCAACACCATATATTTT | CASSVGQGIANTIYF
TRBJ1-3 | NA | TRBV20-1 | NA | TGCAGTGCTAGGGGGCAGGTCCACGATGGAAACACCATATATTTT | CSARGQVHDGNTIYF
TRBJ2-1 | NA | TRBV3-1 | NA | TGTGCCTCCAGAATGGGAGCTGCTCGTGAGCAGTTCTTC | CASRMGAAREQFF
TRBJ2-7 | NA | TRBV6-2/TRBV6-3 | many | TGTGCCAGCAGGAACCAGGGAAAAGAGAACGAGCAGTACTTC | CASRNQGKENEQYF
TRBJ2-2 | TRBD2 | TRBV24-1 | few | TGTGCCACCAGTGACGCGGGAGGGAGACAGAACACCGGGGAGCTGTTTTTT | CATSDAGGRQNTGELFF
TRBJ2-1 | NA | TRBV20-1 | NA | TGCAGTGCTAGAGGGGAGGGGGGCTCCTACAATGAGCAGTTCTTC | CSARGEGGSYNEQFF
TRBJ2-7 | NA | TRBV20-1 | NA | TGCAGTGCTAGAGTAGGCGGGATTCGATACTACGAGCAGTACTTC | CSARVGGIRYYEQYF
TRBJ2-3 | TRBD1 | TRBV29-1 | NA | TGCAGCGCTAGGACAGGGGGCAAGTTAGCGGCCAGCACAGATACGCAGTATTTT | CSARTGGKLAASTDTQYF